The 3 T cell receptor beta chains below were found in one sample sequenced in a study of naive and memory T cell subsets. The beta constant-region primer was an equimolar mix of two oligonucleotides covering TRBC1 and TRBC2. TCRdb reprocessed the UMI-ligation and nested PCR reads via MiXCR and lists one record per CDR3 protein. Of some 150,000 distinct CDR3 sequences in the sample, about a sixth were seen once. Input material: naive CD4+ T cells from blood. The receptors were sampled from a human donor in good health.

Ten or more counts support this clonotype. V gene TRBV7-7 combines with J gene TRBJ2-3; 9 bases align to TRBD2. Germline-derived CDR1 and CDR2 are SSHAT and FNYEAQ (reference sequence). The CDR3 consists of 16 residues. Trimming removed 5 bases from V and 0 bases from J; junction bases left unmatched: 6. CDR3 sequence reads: CASSPGTSTSTDTQYF. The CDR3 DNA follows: TGTGCCAGCAGCCCAGGGACTAGCACTAGCACAGATACGCAGTATTTT.

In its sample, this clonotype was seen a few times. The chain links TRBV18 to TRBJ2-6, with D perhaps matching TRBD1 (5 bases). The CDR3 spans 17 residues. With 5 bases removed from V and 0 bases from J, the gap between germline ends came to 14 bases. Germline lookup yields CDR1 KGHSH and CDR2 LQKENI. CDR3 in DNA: TGTGCCAGCTCATTCAACAGACAGCCCTCTGGGGCCAACGTCCTGACTTTC. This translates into CASSFNRQPSGANVLTF.

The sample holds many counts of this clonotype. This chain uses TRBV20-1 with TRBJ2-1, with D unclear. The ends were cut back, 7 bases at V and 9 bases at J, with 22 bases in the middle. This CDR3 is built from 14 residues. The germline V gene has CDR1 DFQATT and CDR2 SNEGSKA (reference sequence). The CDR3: CSVRRHLASGEQFF. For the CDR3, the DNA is TGCAGTGTTCGTCGTCATCTGGCGTCCGGTGAGCAGTTCTTC.